This T cell receptor (beta chain) stems from a study of CD4 and CD8 cells across lung adenocarcinoma regions. This clonotype is medium-sized by share. Localized lung adenocarcinoma, a non-small cell lung cancer, affected the donors. TCRdb reprocessed the PCR reads via MiXCR and lists one record per CDR3 protein. The sample holds some 20,000 distinct CDR3 sequences, more than 45% seen once. The material sequenced was CD4+ T cells from the margin of a lung tumor. This clonotype originated in a male donor with lung adenocarcinoma. The CD4 and CD8 labels of this study may be unreliable.

Written as DNA, the CDR3 is TGCGCCAGCAGCCAAGTACGGGGTGAGCAGTTCTTC. Its translation is CASSQVRGEQFF. The chain has TRBV4-1 and TRBJ2-1; D is possibly TRBD2 (5 bases). Trimming removed 1 base at V and 9 bases at J, with 7 bases between. CDR3 length equals 12 residues. The germline V gene has CDR1 MGHRA and CDR2 YSYEKL.